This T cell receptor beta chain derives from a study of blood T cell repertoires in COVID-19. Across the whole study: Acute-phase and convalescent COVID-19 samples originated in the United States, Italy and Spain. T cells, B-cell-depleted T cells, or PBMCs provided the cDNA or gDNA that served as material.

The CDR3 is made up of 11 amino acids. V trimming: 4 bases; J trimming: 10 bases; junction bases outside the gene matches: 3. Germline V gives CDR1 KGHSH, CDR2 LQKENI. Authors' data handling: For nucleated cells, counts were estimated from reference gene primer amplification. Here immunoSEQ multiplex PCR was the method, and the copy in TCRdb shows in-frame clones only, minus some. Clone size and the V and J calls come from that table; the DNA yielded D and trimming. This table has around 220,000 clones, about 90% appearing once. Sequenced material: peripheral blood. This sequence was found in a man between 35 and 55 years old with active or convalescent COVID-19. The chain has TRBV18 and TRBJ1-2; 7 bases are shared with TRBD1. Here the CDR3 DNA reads TGTGCCAGCTCACAGGGGGCGGACTACACCTTC. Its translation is CASSQGADYTF.